These T cell receptor beta chains were read from a single sample in a study of response to subunit inactivated influenza vaccine. TCRdb redid the calling of the RT-PCR reads with MiXCR, one entry per CDR3 protein. The sample yields around 570,000 distinct CDR3 sequences, 11% seen once. The data also belong to a second study, concerning T cells expressing NK-cell markers.

The material sequenced was PBMCs from blood, taken on the day of vaccination. The receptors originated from a man over 45 who received an inactivated influenza vaccine. Both conserved end residues are part of each CDR3. D genes are given only for firm matches. Clone size is shown for a subset of rows, as once, few, many or a class of expanded clone.

CDR3 protein	CDR3 DNA	D gene	clone size	CDR3 length	J gene	V gene
CASKDGLGTDTQYF	TGTGCCAGCAAGGACGGCCTGGGGACAGATACGCAGTATTTT	NA	NA	14	TRBJ2-3	TRBV5-6
CASSLEQTEKLFF	TGCGCCAGCAGCTTGGAACAGACAGAAAAACTGTTTTTT	NA	few	13	TRBJ1-4	TRBV5-1
CSARPTGRETQYF	TGCAGTGCTAGACCGACAGGGCGGGAGACCCAGTACTTC	TRBD1	NA	13	TRBJ2-5	TRBV20-1
CASRGQGGNSGANVLTF	TGTGCCAGCAGGGGACAGGGGGGGAACTCTGGGGCCAACGTCCTGACTTTC	TRBD1	few	17	TRBJ2-6	TRBV11-2
CASSLEVGPVYEQYF	TGCGCCAGCAGCTTGGAGGTCGGGCCCGTCTACGAGCAGTACTTC	NA	once	15	TRBJ2-7	TRBV5-1
CASRLAGDNYGYTF	TGTGCCAGCAGACTTGCAGGGGATAACTATGGCTACACCTTC	NA	few	14	TRBJ1-2	TRBV28
CASSDGRDGEQYF	TGTGCCAGCAGTGACGGGCGGGACGGCGAGCAGTACTTC	NA	NA	13	TRBJ2-7	TRBV6-1
CASSTGTLIPGANVLTF	TGCGCCAGCAGCACCGGGACACTAATCCCTGGGGCCAACGTCCTGACTTTC	NA	few	17	TRBJ2-6	TRBV5-1
CSVEDPPSGDTQYF	TGCAGCGTTGAAGATCCCCCTTCGGGGGATACGCAGTATTTT	NA	few	14	TRBJ2-3	TRBV29-1
CATGVPNEQYF	TGTGCCACAGGGGTTCCCAACGAGCAGTACTTC	NA	NA	11	TRBJ2-7	TRBV12-3/TRBV12-4
CSARVGLAGGSGGNEQFF	TGCAGTGCTAGAGTCGGGCTAGCGGGAGGGTCAGGGGGGAATGAGCAGTTCTTC	TRBD2	NA	18	TRBJ2-1	TRBV20-1
CASSLEGGRTEAFF	TGCGCCAGCAGCTTGGAAGGGGGAAGGACTGAAGCTTTCTTT	NA	many	14	TRBJ1-1	TRBV5-1
CASSLVGASSTEAFF	TGTGCCAGCAGCTTAGTGGGGGCCTCCAGCACTGAAGCTTTCTTT	NA	NA	15	TRBJ1-1	TRBV7-2
CATSDLWDRVGKNIQYF	TGTGCCACCAGTGATTTGTGGGACAGGGTAGGCAAAAACATTCAGTACTTC	TRBD1	few	17	TRBJ2-4	TRBV24-1
CASSLTFPTNEQFF	TGTGCCAGCAGTTTGACGTTTCCCACCAATGAGCAGTTCTTC	NA	NA	14	TRBJ2-1	TRBV12-3/TRBV12-4
CASSPRRGLVEKLFF	TGTGCCAGCAGTCCGCGGAGGGGCCTCGTCGAAAAACTGTTTTTT	NA	few	15	TRBJ1-4	TRBV7-9
CASSHTAGANEKLFF	TGCGCCAGCAGCCATACGGCAGGGGCTAATGAAAAACTGTTTTTT	NA	NA	15	TRBJ1-4	TRBV5-1
CASGPAGTSSYNEQFF	TGTGCCAGCGGGCCTGCCGGGACTAGCTCCTACAATGAGCAGTTCTTC	TRBD2	many	16	TRBJ2-1	TRBV28
CASSYQPGLAGADTQYF	TGTGCCAGCAGCTACCAACCCGGACTAGCTGGCGCAGATACGCAGTATTTT	TRBD2	few	17	TRBJ2-3	TRBV12-3/TRBV12-4
CASSYSSGTPPGETQYF	TGTGCCAGCAGTTACTCGTCGGGGACCCCGCCGGGTGAGACCCAGTACTTC	NA	NA	17	TRBJ2-5	TRBV6-5
CASRLPPSYQLHF	TGTGCCAGCAGACTCCCCCCATCATATCAATTGCATTTT	NA	NA	13	TRBJ1-5	TRBV6-2/TRBV6-3
CASSLAPLVGTGSFSGANVLTF	TGTGCCAGCAGTTTAGCACCATTGGTGGGGACAGGGTCCTTCTCTGGGGCCAACGTCCTGACTTTC	TRBD1	NA	22	TRBJ2-6	TRBV12-3/TRBV12-4
CASSRRRAGGNTIYF	TGTGCCAGCAGCCGACGGAGGGCAGGCGGAAACACCATATATTTT	NA	NA	15	TRBJ1-3	TRBV11-2
CAITGTGRNTEAFF	TGTGCCATCACCGGGACAGGGAGGAACACTGAAGCTTTCTTT	TRBD1	NA	14	TRBJ1-1	TRBV10-3
CSARDTGFYEQYF	TGCAGTGCTAGAGATACAGGGTTCTACGAGCAGTACTTC	NA	NA	13	TRBJ2-7	TRBV20-1
CASSSWKKAKNIQYF	TGTGCCAGCAGTTCCTGGAAGAAAGCCAAAAACATTCAGTACTTC	NA	many	15	TRBJ2-4	TRBV12-3/TRBV12-4
CASSLGTVRYEQYF	TGTGCCAGCAGCTTAGGGACGGTACGATACGAGCAGTACTTC	NA	few	14	TRBJ2-7	TRBV3-1
CASSSLTGVGTDTQYF	TGTGCCAGCAGTTCCCTGACAGGGGTCGGCACAGATACGCAGTATTTT	TRBD1	few	16	TRBJ2-3	TRBV27
CASSQGDRENNEQFF	TGCGCCAGCAGCCAGGGGGACAGGGAAAACAATGAGCAGTTCTTC	TRBD1	NA	15	TRBJ2-1	TRBV4-3
CGARAIVDTQYF	TGCGGTGCTAGAGCGATTGTAGATACGCAGTATTTT	NA	NA	12	TRBJ2-3	TRBV20-1
CSAREGQFHNEQFF	TGCAGTGCTAGAGAGGGACAGTTTCACAATGAGCAGTTCTTC	TRBD1	few	14	TRBJ2-1	TRBV20-1
CSARVPGGYTF	TGCAGTGCTAGAGTCCCTGGCGGCTACACCTTC	NA	few	11	TRBJ1-2	TRBV20-1
CASSPEGQNYGYTF	TGTGCCAGCAGCCCAGAGGGACAGAACTATGGCTACACCTTC	TRBD1	few	14	TRBJ1-2	TRBV7-6
CASTGRIYEQYF	TGTGCCAGCACCGGCCGGATCTACGAGCAGTACTTC	NA	NA	12	TRBJ2-7	TRBV11-2
CASSLQGTSGQRGEQFF	TGTGCCAGCAGCTTACAGGGGACTAGCGGCCAGCGAGGTGAGCAGTTCTTC	TRBD2	few	17	TRBJ2-1	TRBV4-2
CASSQEGILSETQYF	TGCGCCAGCAGCCAAGAAGGAATCCTGAGTGAGACCCAGTACTTC	NA	few	15	TRBJ2-5	TRBV4-3
CASRPSGETGELFF	TGTGCCAGCAGACCCAGCGGGGAGACCGGGGAGCTGTTTTTT	TRBD2	NA	14	TRBJ2-2	TRBV6-2/TRBV6-3
CASSSVGRGSQPQHF	TGTGCCAGCAGCTCGGTGGGGCGGGGGAGTCAGCCCCAGCATTTT	NA	NA	15	TRBJ1-5	TRBV5-6
CASSPGGTSIEQFF	TGTGCCAGCAGTCCGGGGGGGACTAGCATTGAGCAGTTCTTC	TRBD2	few	14	TRBJ2-1	TRBV12-3/TRBV12-4
CASSPTHRGKTEAFF	TGTGCCAGCAGCCCAACACACAGGGGGAAAACTGAAGCTTTCTTT	TRBD1	NA	15	TRBJ1-1	TRBV12-3/TRBV12-4
CASSTGSQEQYF	TGCGCCAGCAGCACGGGGAGCCAGGAGCAGTACTTC	NA	NA	12	TRBJ2-7	TRBV5-1
CATSEGSQDTQYF	TGTGCCACCAGTGAGGGGTCACAAGATACGCAGTATTTT	NA	few	13	TRBJ2-3	TRBV24-1
CATSGGTGVAKNIQYF	TGTGCCACCAGCGGAGGGACAGGGGTAGCCAAAAACATTCAGTACTTC	TRBD1	NA	16	TRBJ2-4	TRBV15
CASSYGTTDTQYF	TGTGCCAGCAGTTACGGCACCACAGATACGCAGTATTTT	NA	many	13	TRBJ2-3	TRBV12-3/TRBV12-4
CASSLVLRGVTEAFF	TGTGCCAGCAGTTTAGTTCTCCGCGGGGTCACTGAAGCTTTCTTT	NA	few	15	TRBJ1-1	TRBV27
CSVVGPGEQFF	TGCAGCGTTGTAGGGCCGGGTGAGCAGTTCTTC	NA	NA	11	TRBJ2-1	TRBV29-1
CSARWGNEQYF	TGCAGTGCTAGATGGGGGAACGAGCAGTACTTC	NA	few	11	TRBJ2-7	TRBV20-1
CASSELAGYQETQYF	TGTGCCAGCAGTGAACTCGCAGGGTATCAAGAGACCCAGTACTTC	NA	few	15	TRBJ2-5	TRBV2
CASSPVVYEQYF	TGTGCCAGCTCACCAGTCGTCTACGAGCAGTACTTC	NA	many	12	TRBJ2-7	TRBV18
CASMPTSGANTGELFF	TGTGCCAGCATGCCCACTAGCGGAGCGAACACCGGGGAGCTGTTTTTT	TRBD2	NA	16	TRBJ2-2	TRBV12-3/TRBV12-4